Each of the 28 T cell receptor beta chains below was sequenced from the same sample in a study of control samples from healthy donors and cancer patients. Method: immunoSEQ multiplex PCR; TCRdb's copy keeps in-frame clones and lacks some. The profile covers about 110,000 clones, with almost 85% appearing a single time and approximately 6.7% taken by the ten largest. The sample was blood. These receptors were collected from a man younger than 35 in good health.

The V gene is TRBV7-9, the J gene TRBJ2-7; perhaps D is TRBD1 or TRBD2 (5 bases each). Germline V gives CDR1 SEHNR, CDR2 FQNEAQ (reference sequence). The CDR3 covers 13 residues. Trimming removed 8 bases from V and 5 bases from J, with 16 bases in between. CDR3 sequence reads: CASGRAGAHEQYF. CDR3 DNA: TGTGCCAGCGGCCGGGCCGGGGCCCACGAGCAGTACTTC.

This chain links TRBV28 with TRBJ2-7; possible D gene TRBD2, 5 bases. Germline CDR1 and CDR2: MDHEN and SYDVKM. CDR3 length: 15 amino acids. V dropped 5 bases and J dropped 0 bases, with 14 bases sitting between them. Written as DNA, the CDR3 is TGTGCCAGCAGTACACCTAGCCCCAGCTCCTACGAGCAGTACTTC. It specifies CASSTPSPSSYEQYF.

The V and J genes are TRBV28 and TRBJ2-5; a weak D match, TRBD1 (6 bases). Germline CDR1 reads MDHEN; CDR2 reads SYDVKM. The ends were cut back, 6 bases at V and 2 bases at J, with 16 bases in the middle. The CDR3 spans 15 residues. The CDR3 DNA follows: TGTGCCAGCAGACCCCATGGGACACCTCAAGAGACCCAGTACTTC. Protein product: CASRPHGTPQETQYF.

The CDR3 region is CASSLDNRSGVFF. The CDR3 region has the DNA TGTGCCAGCAGCTTAGATAATAGGAGCGGCGTGTTCTTC. The V gene is TRBV11-3, the J gene TRBJ2-1; TRBD2 might be the D (5 bases). The length of the CDR3 is 13 residues. The germline V gene has CDR1 SGHNT and CDR2 YENEEA. V was cut by 0 bases and J by 15 bases, with 15 bases left in between.

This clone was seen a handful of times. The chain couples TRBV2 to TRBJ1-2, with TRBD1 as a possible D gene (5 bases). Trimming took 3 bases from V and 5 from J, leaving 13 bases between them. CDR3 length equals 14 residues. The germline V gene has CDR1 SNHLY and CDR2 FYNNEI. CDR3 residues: CASSEIWGDYGYTF. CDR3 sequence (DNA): TGTGCCAGCAGTGAGATCTGGGGGGATTATGGCTACACCTTC.

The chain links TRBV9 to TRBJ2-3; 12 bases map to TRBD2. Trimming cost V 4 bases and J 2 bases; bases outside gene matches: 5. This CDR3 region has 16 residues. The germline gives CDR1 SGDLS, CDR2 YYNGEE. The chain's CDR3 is CASSHGLAGNTDTQYF. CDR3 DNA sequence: TGTGCCAGCAGCCACGGACTAGCGGGGAACACAGATACGCAGTATTTT.

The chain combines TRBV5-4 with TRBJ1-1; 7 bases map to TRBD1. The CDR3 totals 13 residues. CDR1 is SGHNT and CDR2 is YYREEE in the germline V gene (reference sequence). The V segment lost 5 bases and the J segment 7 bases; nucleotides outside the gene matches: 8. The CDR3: CASRPFRDSEAFF. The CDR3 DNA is TGTGCCAGCAGGCCATTCCGGGACAGTGAAGCTTTCTTT.

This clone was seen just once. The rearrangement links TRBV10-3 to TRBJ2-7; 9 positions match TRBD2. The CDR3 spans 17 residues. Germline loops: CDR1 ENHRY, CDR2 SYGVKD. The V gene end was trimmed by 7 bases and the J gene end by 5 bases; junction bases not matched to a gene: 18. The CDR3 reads CAIIAGVHRGMSHEQYV. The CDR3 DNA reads TGTGCCATCATAGCGGGAGTTCACAGGGGAATGTCCCACGAGCAGTACGTC.

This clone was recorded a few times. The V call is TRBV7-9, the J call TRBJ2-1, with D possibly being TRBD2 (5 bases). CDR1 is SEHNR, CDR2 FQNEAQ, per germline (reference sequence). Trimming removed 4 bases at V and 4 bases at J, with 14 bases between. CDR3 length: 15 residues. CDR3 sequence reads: CASSYGDKKYNEQFF. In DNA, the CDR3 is TGTGCCAGCAGCTACGGGGATAAGAAGTACAATGAGCAGTTCTTC.

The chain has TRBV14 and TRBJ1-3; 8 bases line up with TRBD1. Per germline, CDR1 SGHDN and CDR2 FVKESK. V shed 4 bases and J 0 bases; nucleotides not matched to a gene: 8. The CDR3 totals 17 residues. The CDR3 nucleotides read TGTGCCAGCAGCCGCGGGGACAGGTCCTTCTCTGGAAACACCATATATTTT. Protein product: CASSRGDRSFSGNTIYF.

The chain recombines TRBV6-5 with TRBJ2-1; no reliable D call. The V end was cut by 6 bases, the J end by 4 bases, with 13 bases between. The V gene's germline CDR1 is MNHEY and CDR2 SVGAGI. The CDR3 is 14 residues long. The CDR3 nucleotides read TGTGCCAGCAGCCCCGCACCGGCTTACAATGAGCAGTTCTTC. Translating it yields CASSPAPAYNEQFF.

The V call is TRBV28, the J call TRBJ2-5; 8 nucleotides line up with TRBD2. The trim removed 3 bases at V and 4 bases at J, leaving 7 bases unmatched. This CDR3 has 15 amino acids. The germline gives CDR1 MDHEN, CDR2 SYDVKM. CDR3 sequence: CASSFRTGGGETQYF. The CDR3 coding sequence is TGTGCCAGCAGTTTCCGTACCGGGGGGGGAGAGACCCAGTACTTC.

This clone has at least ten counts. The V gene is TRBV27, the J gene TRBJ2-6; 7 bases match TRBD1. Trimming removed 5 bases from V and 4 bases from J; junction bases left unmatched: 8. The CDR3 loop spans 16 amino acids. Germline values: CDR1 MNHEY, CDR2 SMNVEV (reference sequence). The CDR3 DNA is TGTGCCAGCAGTCTCTCACAGGGGTTCGGGGCCAACGTCCTGACTTTC. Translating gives CASSLSQGFGANVLTF.

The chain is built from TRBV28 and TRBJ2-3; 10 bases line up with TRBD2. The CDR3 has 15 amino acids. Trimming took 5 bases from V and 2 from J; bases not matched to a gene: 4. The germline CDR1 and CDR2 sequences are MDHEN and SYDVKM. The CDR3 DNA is TGTGCCAGCAGTATAGCGGGGGGCCTCACAGATACGCAGTATTTT. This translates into CASSIAGGLTDTQYF.

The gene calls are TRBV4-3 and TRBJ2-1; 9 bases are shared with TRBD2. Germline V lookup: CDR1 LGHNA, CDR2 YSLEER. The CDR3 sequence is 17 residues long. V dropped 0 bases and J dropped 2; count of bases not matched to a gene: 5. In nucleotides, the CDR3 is TGCGCCAGCAGCCAAGATATGATAGCGGGGGCCTACAATGAGCAGTTCTTC. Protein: CASSQDMIAGAYNEQFF.

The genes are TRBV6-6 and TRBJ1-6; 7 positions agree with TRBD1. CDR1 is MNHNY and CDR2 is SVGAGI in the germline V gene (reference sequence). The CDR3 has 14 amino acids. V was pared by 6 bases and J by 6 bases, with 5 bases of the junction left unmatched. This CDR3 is CASSLHRGNSPLHF. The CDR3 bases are TGTGCCAGCAGCCTTCACAGGGGTAATTCACCCCTCCACTTT.

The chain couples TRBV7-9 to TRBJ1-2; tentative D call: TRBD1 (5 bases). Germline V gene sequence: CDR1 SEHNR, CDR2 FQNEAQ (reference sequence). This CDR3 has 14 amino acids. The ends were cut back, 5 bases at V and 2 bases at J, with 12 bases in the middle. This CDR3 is CASSPMTANYGYTF. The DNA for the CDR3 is TGTGCCAGCAGCCCCATGACAGCGAACTATGGCTACACCTTC. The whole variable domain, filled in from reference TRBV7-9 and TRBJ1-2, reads DTGVSQNPRHKITKRGQNVTFRCDPISEHNRLYWYRQTLGQGPEFLTYFQNEAQLEKSRLLSDRFSAERPKGSFSTLEIQRTEQGDSAMYLCASSPMTANYGYTFGSGTRLTVV.

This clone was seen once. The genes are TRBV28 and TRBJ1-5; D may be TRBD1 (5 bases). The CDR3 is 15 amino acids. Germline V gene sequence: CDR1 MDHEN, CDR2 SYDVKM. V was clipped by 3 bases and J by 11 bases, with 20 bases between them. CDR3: CASSFVGGTPGTQHF. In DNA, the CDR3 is TGTGCCAGCAGTTTTGTGGGGGGGACCCCTGGGACCCAGCATTTT.

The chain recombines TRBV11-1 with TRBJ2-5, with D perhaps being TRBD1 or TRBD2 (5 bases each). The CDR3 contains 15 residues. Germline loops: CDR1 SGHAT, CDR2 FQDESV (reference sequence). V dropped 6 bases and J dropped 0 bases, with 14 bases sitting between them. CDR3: CASSFAGRYQETQYF. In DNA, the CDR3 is TGTGCCAGCAGTTTTGCAGGGAGATACCAAGAGACCCAGTACTTC. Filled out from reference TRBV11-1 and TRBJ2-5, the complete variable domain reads EAEVAQSPRYKITEKSQAVAFWCDPISGHATLYWYRQILGQGPELLVQFQDESVVDDSQLPKDRFSAERLKGVDSTLKIQPAELGDSAMYLCASSFAGRYQETQYFGPGTRLLVL.

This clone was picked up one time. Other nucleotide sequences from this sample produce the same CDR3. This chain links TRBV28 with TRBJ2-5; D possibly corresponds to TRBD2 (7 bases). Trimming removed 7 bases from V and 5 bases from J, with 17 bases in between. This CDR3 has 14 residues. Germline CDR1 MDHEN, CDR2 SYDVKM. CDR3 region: CASISGGGGETQYF. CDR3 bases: TGTGCCAGCATATCCGGGGGCGGGGGTGAGACCCAGTACTTC.

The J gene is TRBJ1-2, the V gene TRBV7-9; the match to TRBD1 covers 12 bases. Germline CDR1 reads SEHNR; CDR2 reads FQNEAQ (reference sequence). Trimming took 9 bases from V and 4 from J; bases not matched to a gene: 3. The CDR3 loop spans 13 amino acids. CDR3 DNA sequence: TGTGCCAGTGGGACAGGGGGCGCCTATGGCTACACCTTC. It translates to CASGTGGAYGYTF.

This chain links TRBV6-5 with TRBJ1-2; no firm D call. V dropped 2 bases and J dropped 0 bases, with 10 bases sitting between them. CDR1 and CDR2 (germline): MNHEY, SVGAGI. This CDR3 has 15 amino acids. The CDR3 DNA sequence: TGTGCCAGCAGTTACAGCCCGGGCCCTAACTATGGCTACACCTTC. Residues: CASSYSPGPNYGYTF.

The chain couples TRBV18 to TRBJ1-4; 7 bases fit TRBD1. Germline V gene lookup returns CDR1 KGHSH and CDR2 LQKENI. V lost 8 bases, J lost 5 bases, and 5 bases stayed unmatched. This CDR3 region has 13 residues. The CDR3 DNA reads TGTGCCAGCCAGGGAGGGGGCAATGAAAAACTGTTTTTT. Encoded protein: CASQGGGNEKLFF.

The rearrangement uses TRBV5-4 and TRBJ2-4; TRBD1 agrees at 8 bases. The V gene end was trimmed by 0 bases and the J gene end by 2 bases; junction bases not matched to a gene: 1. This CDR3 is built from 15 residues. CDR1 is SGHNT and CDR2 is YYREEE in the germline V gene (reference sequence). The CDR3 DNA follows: TGTGCCAGCAGCTTGGGGACAGGGCCCAAAAACATTCAGTACTTC. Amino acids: CASSLGTGPKNIQYF.

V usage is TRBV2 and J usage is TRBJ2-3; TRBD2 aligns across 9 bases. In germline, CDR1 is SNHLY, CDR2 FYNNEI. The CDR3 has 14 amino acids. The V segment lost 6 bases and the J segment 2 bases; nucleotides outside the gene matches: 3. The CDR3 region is CASSIAGDTDTQYF. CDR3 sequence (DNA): TGTGCCAGCAGCATAGCGGGGGACACAGATACGCAGTATTTT.

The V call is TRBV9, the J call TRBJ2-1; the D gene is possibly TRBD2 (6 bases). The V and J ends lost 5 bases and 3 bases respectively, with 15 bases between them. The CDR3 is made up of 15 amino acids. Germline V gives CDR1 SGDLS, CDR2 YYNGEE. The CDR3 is CASRSGGSDYNEQFF. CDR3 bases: TGTGCCAGCAGGTCCGGGGGAAGCGACTACAATGAGCAGTTCTTC.

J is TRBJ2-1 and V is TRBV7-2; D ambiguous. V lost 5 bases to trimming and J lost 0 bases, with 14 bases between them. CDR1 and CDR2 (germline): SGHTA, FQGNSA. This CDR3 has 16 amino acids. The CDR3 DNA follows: TGTGCCAGCAGCGATCGGACGCGGAGCTCCTACAATGAGCAGTTCTTC. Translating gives CASSDRTRSSYNEQFF.

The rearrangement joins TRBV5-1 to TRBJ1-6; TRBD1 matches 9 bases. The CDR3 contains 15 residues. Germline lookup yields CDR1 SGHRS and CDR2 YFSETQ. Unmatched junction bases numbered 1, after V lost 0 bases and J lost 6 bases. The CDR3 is CASSLEGQGNSPLHF. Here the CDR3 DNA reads TGCGCCAGCAGCTTGGAGGGACAGGGTAATTCACCCCTCCACTTT.